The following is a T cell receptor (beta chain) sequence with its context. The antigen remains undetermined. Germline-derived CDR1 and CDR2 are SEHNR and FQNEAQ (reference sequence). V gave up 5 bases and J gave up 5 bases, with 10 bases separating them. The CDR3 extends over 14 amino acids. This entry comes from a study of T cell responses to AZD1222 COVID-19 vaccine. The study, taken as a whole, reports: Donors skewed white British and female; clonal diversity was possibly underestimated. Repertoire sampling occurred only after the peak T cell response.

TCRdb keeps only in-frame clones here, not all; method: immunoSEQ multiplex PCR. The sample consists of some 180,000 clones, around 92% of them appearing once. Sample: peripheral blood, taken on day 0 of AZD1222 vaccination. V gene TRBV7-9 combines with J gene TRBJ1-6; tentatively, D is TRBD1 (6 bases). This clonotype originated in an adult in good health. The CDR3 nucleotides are TGTGCCAGCAGCCCTGGACAGAATAATTCACCCCTCCACTTT. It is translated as CASSPGQNNSPLHF. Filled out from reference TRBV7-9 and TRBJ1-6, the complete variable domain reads DTGVSQNPRHKITKRGQNVTFRCDPISEHNRLYWYRQTLGQGPEFLTYFQNEAQLEKSRLLSDRFSAERPKGSFSTLEIQRTEQGDSAMYLCASSPGQNNSPLHFGNGTRLTVT.